This TCR beta chain was observed in a study of T cell responses to AZD1222 COVID-19 vaccine. Points from the study as a whole: Regions left unmutated in variants are reportedly the target of nearly half of spike-specific TCRs. Repertoire samples came only from after the peak T cell response.

With regard to this clone: What it binds is not known.

Some clones are missing from TCRdb's copy, which holds only in-frame ones; the method was immunoSEQ multiplex PCR. This table holds more than 70,000 clones, approximately 89% found once. Trimming cost V 5 bases and J 2 bases, with 11 bases left between them. There are 14 residues in the CDR3. The germline V gene has CDR1 ENHRY and CDR2 SYGVKD. The TCR comes from an adult in good health. The chain joins TRBV10-3 to TRBJ2-3; possible D gene TRBD2, 6 bases. The sequencing here drew on peripheral blood, taken on day 0 of AZD1222 vaccination. The CDR3 DNA reads as TGTGCCATCAGTTCGGGCGGGGTCACAGATACGCAGTATTTT. Residues: CAISSGGVTDTQYF.